Reported below is one T cell receptor beta chain. Original handling: The authors estimated nucleated cell counts from reference gene primer amplification. Here immunoSEQ multiplex PCR was the method, and the copy in TCRdb shows in-frame clones only, minus some. The D gene and trimming were derived from the DNA, and the V and J assignments and clone size from that table. The repertoire includes 40,000 to 60,000 clones, 86% of them detected once, and roughly 14% sits in the top ten. The data are from a study of blood T cell repertoires in COVID-19. Study background: Italy, Spain and the United States were the sources of the convalescent and acute COVID-19 samples. PBMCs, B-cell-depleted T cells, or T cells provided the cDNA or gDNA that made up the material.

The V gene lost 3 bases and the J gene lost 3 bases, with 11 bases spanning the gap. Germline lookup yields CDR1 MNHEY and CDR2 SMNVEV (reference sequence). This CDR3 has 14 residues. The rearrangement uses TRBV27 and TRBJ1-2; D may be TRBD1 (6 bases). This sequence was found in a human donor in a cohort sampled during active COVID-19. The sequenced material came from peripheral blood. CDR3 bases: TGTGCCAGCAGTTTGGGCGGACAGTACTATGGCTACACCTTC. Encoded protein: CASSLGGQYYGYTF.